This is a list of T cell receptor beta chains from one sample in a study of T cell changes during pregnancy in multiple sclerosis. Produced via immunoSEQ multiplex PCR; TCRdb's table is partial and in-frame only. The sample carries 91,000 or so clones, around 92% recorded once. The specimen was peripheral blood, collected after pregnancy. The origin of the receptors is a female donor with multiple sclerosis, enrolled in a pregnancy study. The CDR3 runs from the conserved cysteine through the conserved F or W. The D gene is left open where the match is weak. Rows may omit the clone size; those that give it use once, few, many or a size class.

>TRBD1|NA|TRBJ2-5|TRBV6-6
TGTGCCAGCAGTTACCAGGGGGCCGGGTTCGAGACCCAGTACTTC
CASSYQGAGFETQYF
>NA|once|TRBJ2-7|TRBV6-6
TGTGCCAGCAGGGTGGGGGCAGGTTCCTACGAGCAGTACTTC
CASRVGAGSYEQYF
>TRBD1|NA|TRBJ2-1|TRBV27
TGTGCCAGCAGTTCGGACAGGGGGGGGGATGAGCAGTTCTTC
CASSSDRGGDEQFF
>NA|NA|TRBJ2-3|TRBV2
TGTGCCAGCAGTGAAGGGTTACGGTTAGAGCAGTATTTT
CASSEGLRLEQYF
>NA|NA|TRBJ2-3|TRBV2
TGTGCCACCCGTTCCCTACCGGGAGCCACAGATACGCAGTATTTT
CATRSLPGATDTQYF
>TRBD1|NA|TRBJ2-6|TRBV7-2
TGTGCCAGCAGGCCGGGAACAGGGGCAGCTGGGGCCAACGTCCTGACTTTC
CASRPGTGAAGANVLTF
>NA|NA|TRBJ2-7|TRBV19
TGTGCCAGTAGTATAACAGGTTTCTCCTACGAGCAGTACTTC
CASSITGFSYEQYF
>NA|NA|TRBJ1-1|TRBV6-1
TGTGCCAGCAACCCGGGACTACGGGCTGAAGCTTTCTTT
CASNPGLRAEAFF
>NA|NA|TRBJ2-7|TRBV27
TGTGCCAGCAGTTGGCAGGGTTCCTACGAGCAGTACTTC
CASSWQGSYEQYF
>NA|NA|TRBJ2-5|TRBV7-2
TGTGCCAGCAGCCCACTTAGGGTGGCGGGACCAAAGGGGGAGACCCAGTACTTC
CASSPLRVAGPKGETQYF
>NA|NA|TRBJ2-5|TRBV28
TGTGCCAGCAGTTTAGGGGGGGGGCTGGGGGAGACCCAGTACTTC
CASSLGGGLGETQYF
>NA|NA|TRBJ2-7|TRBV7-2
TGTGCCAGCAGCCCGGAAATGCACAGGGCCTACGAGCAGTACTTC
CASSPEMHRAYEQYF
>TRBD2|NA|TRBJ2-3|TRBV5-1
TGCGCCAGCAGCTTGAATACAGCGGGAGGGATCACAGATACGCAGTATTTT
CASSLNTAGGITDTQYF
>NA|NA|TRBJ1-5|TRBV11-2
TGTGCCAGCAGCTTATCGGGAGGGTACCCCCCACTGCCCCAGCATTTT
CASSLSGGYPPLPQHF
>TRBD1|NA|TRBJ1-1|TRBV10-1
TGCGCCAGCAGTTCGGGACAGGTGAACACTGAAGCTTTCTTT
CASSSGQVNTEAFF
>TRBD1|once|TRBJ2-7|TRBV30
TGTGCCTGGAATCGAGGGGGCAGCAACGAGCAGTACTTC
CAWNRGGSNEQYF
>NA|NA|TRBJ2-3|TRBV7-2
TGTGCCAGCAGCTTAAAGGGTGGTAGCGGAGATACGCAGTATTTT
CASSLKGGSGDTQYF
>NA|NA|TRBJ2-1|TRBV5-1
TGCGCCAGCAGCTTAAGACAGGAAGTTTGGGTTTTGAATGAGCAGTTCTTC
CASSLRQEVWVLNEQFF
>NA|few|TRBJ1-4|TRBV6-1
TGTGCCAGCAGTGTTGGAGGGGCAGGGTTTAATGAAAAACTGTTTTTT
CASSVGGAGFNEKLFF
>TRBD1|NA|TRBJ1-5|TRBV4-1
TGCGCCAGCAGCCAAGATCCGGGACAGGTAAATCAGCCCCAGCATTTT
CASSQDPGQVNQPQHF
>NA|NA|TRBJ2-7|TRBV29-1
TGCAGCGCCGACAGTTCAGGGAACGAGCAGTACTTC
CSADSSGNEQYF
>NA|NA|TRBJ1-5|TRBV30
TGTGCCTGGAGTTGGGCATTGGACAATCAGCCCCAGCATTTT
CAWSWALDNQPQHF
>TRBD2|NA|TRBJ2-1|TRBV14
TGTGCCAGCAGCCAAGAGAGACTAGCGGGAGGGGACAATGAGCAGTTCTTC
CASSQERLAGGDNEQFF
>TRBD1|NA|TRBJ1-1|TRBV18
TGTGCCAGCTCTCCTAGACAGGGGAGGGACACTGAAGCTTTCTTT
CASSPRQGRDTEAFF
>NA|once|TRBJ1-5|TRBV6-5
TGTGCCAGCAGTACTGCGGGGGATCAGCCCCAGCATTTT
CASSTAGDQPQHF
>NA|NA|TRBJ1-6|TRBV19
TGTGCCAGTAATTCCTCGCCGGGGGACTCACCCCTCCACTTT
CASNSSPGDSPLHF
>NA|once|TRBJ2-2|TRBV2
TGTGCCAGCAGTGAATTTCTTAGCGGATCTAACACCGGGGAGCTGTTTTTT
CASSEFLSGSNTGELFF
>NA|NA|TRBJ1-1|TRBV6-1
TGTGCCAGCAGTGAAGCGGTGGCTGCCATTTTGAACACTGAAGCTTTCTTT
CASSEAVAAILNTEAFF
>NA|NA|TRBJ2-7|TRBV9
TGTGCCAGCAGCGTATTCGGGGACCACAGGGAACAGTACTTC
CASSVFGDHREQYF
>NA|NA|TRBJ2-1|TRBV19
TGTGCCAGTAGTATACTCCTAGATTCAGAGCAGTTCTTC
CASSILLDSEQFF
>NA|NA|TRBJ2-5|TRBV10-3
TGTGCCATCAGTGCACAGGAAGAGACCCAGTACTTC
CAISAQEETQYF
>TRBD1|NA|TRBJ2-7|TRBV5-1
TGCGCCAGCAGTCTGGGACAGGGGGCTGTGCGTGAGCAGTACTTC
CASSLGQGAVREQYF
>NA|once|TRBJ1-1|TRBV7-6
TGTGCCAGCAGCTCCGGGACTAGCACTGAAGCTTTCTTT
CASSSGTSTEAFF
>NA|NA|TRBJ2-1|TRBV10-2
TGCGCCAGCAGTGAGGAAACTAGCACTGAGCAGTTCTTC
CASSEETSTEQFF
>NA|NA|TRBJ2-7|TRBV27
TGTGCCAGCAGTTTCAGGGATTCCCGCGAGCAGTACTTC
CASSFRDSREQYF
>NA|NA|TRBJ1-2|TRBV5-8
TGTGCCAGCAGGACCACAGATTCCTATGGCTACACCTTC
CASRTTDSYGYTF
>NA|NA|TRBJ2-1|TRBV29-1
TGCAGCGTTGTCCCTTTAAAACAGGTTAATGAGCAGTTCTTC
CSVVPLKQVNEQFF
>NA|NA|TRBJ1-1|TRBV19
TGTGCCAGTAGCACCAACAGGGCCACTGAAGCTTTCTTT
CASSTNRATEAFF
>NA|NA|TRBJ1-5|TRBV5-1
TGCGCCAGCAGTCCACAGGGTCTGGGCAATCAGCCCCAGCATTTT
CASSPQGLGNQPQHF
>NA|once|TRBJ1-2|TRBV25-1
TGTGCCAGCAGTGAACGTGTCTTGGAGGGCTACACCTTC
CASSERVLEGYTF
>NA|NA|TRBJ1-5|TRBV19
TGTGCCAGTACTGTACAGGGCAATCAGCCCCAGCATTTT
CASTVQGNQPQHF
>NA|NA|TRBJ1-1|TRBV11-1
TGTGCCAGCAGCTTAATGGAGGCGGGACCTTACACTGAAGCTTTCTTT
CASSLMEAGPYTEAFF